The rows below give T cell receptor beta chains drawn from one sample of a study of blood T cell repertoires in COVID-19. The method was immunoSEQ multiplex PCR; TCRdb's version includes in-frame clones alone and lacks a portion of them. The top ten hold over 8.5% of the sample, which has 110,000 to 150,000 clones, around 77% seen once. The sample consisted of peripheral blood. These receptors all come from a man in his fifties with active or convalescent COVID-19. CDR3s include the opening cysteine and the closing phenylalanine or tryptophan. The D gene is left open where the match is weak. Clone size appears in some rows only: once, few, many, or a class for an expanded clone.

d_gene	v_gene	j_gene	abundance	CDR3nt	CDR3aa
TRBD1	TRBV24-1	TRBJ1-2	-	TGTGCCACCAGTGATCCCGGACAGGGGAGGTACGGCTACACCTTC	CATSDPGQGRYGYTF
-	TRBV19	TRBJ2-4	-	TGTGCCAGTATCTCTACAGGAGAAGGCAAAAACATTCAGTACTTC	CASISTGEGKNIQYF
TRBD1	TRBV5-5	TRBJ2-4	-	TGTGCCAGCAGCTCCACAGGGGCCTTAGCCAAAAACATTCAGTACTTC	CASSSTGALAKNIQYF
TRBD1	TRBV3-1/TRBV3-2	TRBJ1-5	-	TGTGCCAGCAGCCCAGCAGGGGGTGCTGGCAATCAGCCCCAGCATTTT	CASSPAGGAGNQPQHF
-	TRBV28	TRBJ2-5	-	TGTGCCAGCAGTTCCAAGCCCCCGGGAGAGACCCAGTACTTC	CASSSKPPGETQYF
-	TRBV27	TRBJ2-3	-	TGTGCCAGCAGTCTCAGGCTCGGGAGCAGCACAGATACGCAGTATTTT	CASSLRLGSSTDTQYF
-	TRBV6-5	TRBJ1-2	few	TGTGCCAGCAGTTACAACTCAGGGATATCCTATGGCTACACCTTC	CASSYNSGISYGYTF
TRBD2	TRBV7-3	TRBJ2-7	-	TGTGCCAGCAGCTCGGGACTAGCGGAGCCCTACGAGCAGTACTTC	CASSSGLAEPYEQYF
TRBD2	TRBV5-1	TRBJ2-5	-	TGCGCCAGCAGCTTGAACCTACTAGCGGTGAACCAAGAGACCCAGTACTTC	CASSLNLLAVNQETQYF
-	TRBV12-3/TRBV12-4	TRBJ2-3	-	TGTGCCAGCGGGCGGGATATAGATACGCAGTATTTT	CASGRDIDTQYF
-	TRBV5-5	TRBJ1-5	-	TGTGCCCGCACTCGGGGGGGGAATATCGACCCACATTACAATCAGCCCCAGCATTTT	CARTRGGNIDPHYNQPQHF
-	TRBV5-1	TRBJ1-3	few	TGCGCCAGCAGCGTTCACTCTGGAAACACCATATATTTT	CASSVHSGNTIYF
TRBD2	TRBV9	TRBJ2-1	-	TGTGCCAGCAGCGTAGGGGGGGGAGTTGAGCAGTTCTTC	CASSVGGGVEQFF
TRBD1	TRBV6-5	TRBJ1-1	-	TGTGCCAGCAGTCCACTCGACAGGGGTTCCACTGAAGCTTTCTTT	CASSPLDRGSTEAFF
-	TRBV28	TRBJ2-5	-	TGTGCCAGCAGCCACCCGACAGGCCCGTACCAAGAGACCCAGTACTTC	CASSHPTGPYQETQYF
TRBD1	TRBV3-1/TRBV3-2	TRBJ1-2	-	TGTGCCAGCAGCCTCTCCGGACAGGGTGGCTACACCTTC	CASSLSGQGGYTF
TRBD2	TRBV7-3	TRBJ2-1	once	TGTGCCAGCAGCTTAGGTCCACTAGCGGGAGTTATAGGTGACAATGAGCAGTTCTTC	CASSLGPLAGVIGDNEQFF
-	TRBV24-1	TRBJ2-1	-	TGTGCCACCAGTGATTTCCAGCGGGAGCAGTTCTTC	CATSDFQREQFF
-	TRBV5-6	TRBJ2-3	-	TGTGCCAGCAGCTTGGAAGAGAACACAGATACGCAGTATTTT	CASSLEENTDTQYF
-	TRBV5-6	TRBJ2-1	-	TGTGCCAGCAGCTTGGGTCCTAACAATGAGCAGTTCTTC	CASSLGPNNEQFF
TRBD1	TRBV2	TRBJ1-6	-	TGTGCCAGCAGAGGGGGGACAGCAAATTCACCCCTCCACTTT	CASRGGTANSPLHF
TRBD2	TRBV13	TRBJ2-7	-	TGTGCCAGCAGCTTAGATATTGCGGGCGGGGGGGCCGGCGAGCAGTACTTC	CASSLDIAGGGAGEQYF
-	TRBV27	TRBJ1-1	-	TGTGCCAGCAGTTTATTTTGGGGGGATGAAGCTTTCTTT	CASSLFWGDEAFF
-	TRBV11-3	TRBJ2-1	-	TGTGCCAGCAGCGAACTAAAGAATGAGCAGTTCTTC	CASSELKNEQFF
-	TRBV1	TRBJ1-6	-	TGCACCAGCAGCCAAGATCGAGGCGTCCGTTCATATTATTCACCCCTCCACTTT	CTSSQDRGVRSYYSPLHF
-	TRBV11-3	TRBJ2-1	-	TGTGCCAGCAGCTTAGGGGCGGGTTTTTACAATGAGCAGTTCTTC	CASSLGAGFYNEQFF
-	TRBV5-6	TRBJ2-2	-	TGTGCCAGCAGCCCACTTGGCGGGACGGCCACCGGGGAGCTGTTTTTT	CASSPLGGTATGELFF
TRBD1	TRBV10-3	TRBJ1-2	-	TGTGCCATCAGTGGACAGGGGGCGCCTGGCTATGGCTACACCTTC	CAISGQGAPGYGYTF
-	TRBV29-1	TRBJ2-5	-	TGCAGCGTTGACATCTCGGCAGAGGAGGAGACCCAGTACTTC	CSVDISAEEETQYF
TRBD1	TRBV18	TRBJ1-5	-	TGTGCCAGCTCGCAATTTGGTGACAGGGATCAGCCCCAGCATTTT	CASSQFGDRDQPQHF
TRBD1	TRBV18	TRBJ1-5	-	TGTGCCAGCTCACTTGTGTCGGGACAGGGATATAGCAATCAGCCCCAGCATTTT	CASSLVSGQGYSNQPQHF
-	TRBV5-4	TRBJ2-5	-	TGTGCCAGCAGCCCCTGGGGCGGACGGGAGACCCAGTACTTC	CASSPWGGRETQYF
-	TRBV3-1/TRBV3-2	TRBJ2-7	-	TGTGCCAGCAGCCGGGCCCCCACGGGAAACGAGCAGTACTTC	CASSRAPTGNEQYF
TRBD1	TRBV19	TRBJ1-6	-	TGTGCCAGTAGTACCACAGGGGAAGGCTCACCCCTCCACTTT	CASSTTGEGSPLHF
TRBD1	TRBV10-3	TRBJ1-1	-	TGTGCCATCAGGGGGGAGACAGGGTTGGCTGAAGCTTTCTTT	CAIRGETGLAEAFF
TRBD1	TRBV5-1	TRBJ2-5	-	TGCGCCAGCAGCCCCGGGACAGGGAAAGAGACCCAGTACTTC	CASSPGTGKETQYF
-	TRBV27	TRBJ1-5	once	TGTGCCAGCAGTTTATCGGGCGACATCGGCTATCAGCCCCAGCATTTT	CASSLSGDIGYQPQHF
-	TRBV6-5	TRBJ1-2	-	TGTGCCAGCAGTTACTCGAAGGCAGGGAAATTCAACACCTTC	CASSYSKAGKFNTF
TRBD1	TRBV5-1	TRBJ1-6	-	TGCGCCAGCAGCCGCGACAGGGGTATTTATAATTCACCCCTCCACTTT	CASSRDRGIYNSPLHF
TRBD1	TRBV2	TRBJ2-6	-	TGTGCCAGCCTAGGGGGCTTTGGGGCCAACGTCCTGACTTTC	CASLGGFGANVLTF
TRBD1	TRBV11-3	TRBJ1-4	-	TGTGCCAGCAGCTCCGGGACAGGGGGCCGTGAAAAACTGTTTTTT	CASSSGTGGREKLFF
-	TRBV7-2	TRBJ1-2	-	TGTGCCAGCAGCTTAGAGCGGCTTACTTATGGCTACACCTTC	CASSLERLTYGYTF